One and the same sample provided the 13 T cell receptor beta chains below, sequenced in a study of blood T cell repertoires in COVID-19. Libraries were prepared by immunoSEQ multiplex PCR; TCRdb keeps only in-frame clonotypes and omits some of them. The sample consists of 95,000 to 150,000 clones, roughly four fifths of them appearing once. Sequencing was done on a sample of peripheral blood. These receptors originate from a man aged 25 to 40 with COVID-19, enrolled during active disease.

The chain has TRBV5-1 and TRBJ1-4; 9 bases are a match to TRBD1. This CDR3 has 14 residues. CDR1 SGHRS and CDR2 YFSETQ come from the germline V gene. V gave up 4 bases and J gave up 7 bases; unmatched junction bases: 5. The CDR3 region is CASSLGQGREKLFF. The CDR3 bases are TGCGCCAGCAGCCTAGGACAGGGGCGTGAAAAACTGTTTTTT.

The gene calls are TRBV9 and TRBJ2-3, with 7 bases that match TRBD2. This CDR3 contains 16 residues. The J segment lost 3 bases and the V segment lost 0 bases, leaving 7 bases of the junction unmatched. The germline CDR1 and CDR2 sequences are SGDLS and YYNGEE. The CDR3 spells CASSVAGGVGTDTQYF. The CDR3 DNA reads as TGTGCCAGCAGCGTAGCGGGGGGAGTCGGTACAGATACGCAGTATTTT. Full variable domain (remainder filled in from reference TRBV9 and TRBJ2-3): DSGVTQTPKHLITATGQRVTLRCSPRSGDLSVYWYQQSLDQGLQFLIQYYNGEERAKGNILERFSAQQFPDLHSELNLSSLELGDSALYFCASSVAGGVGTDTQYFGPGTRLTVL.

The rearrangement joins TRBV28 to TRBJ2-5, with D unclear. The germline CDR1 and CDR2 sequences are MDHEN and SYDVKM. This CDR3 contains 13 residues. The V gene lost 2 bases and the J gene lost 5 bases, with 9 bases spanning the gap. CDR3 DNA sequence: TGTGCCAGCAGTTTAGTCCAGTTGGAGACCCAGTACTTC. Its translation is CASSLVQLETQYF. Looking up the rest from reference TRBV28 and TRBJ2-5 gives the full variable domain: DVKVTQSSRYLVKRTGEKVFLECVQDMDHENMFWYRQDPGLGLRLIYFSYDVKMKEKGDIPEGYSVSREKKERFSLILESASTNQTSMYLCASSLVQLETQYFGPGTRLLVL.

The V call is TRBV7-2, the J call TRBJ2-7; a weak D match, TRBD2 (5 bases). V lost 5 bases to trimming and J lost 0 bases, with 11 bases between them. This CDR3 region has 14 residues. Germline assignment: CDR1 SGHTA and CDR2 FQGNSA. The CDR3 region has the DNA TGTGCCAGCAGCCAGGACTTAAACTCCTACGAGCAGTACTTC. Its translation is CASSQDLNSYEQYF.

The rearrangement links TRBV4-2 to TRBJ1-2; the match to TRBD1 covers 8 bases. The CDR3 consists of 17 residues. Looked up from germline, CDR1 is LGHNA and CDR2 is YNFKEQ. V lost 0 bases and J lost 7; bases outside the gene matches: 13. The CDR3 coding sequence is TGTGCCAGCAGCCAAGAGGGATGGCAGGGGGCGCAAAGTGGCTACACCTTC. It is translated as CASSQEGWQGAQSGYTF.

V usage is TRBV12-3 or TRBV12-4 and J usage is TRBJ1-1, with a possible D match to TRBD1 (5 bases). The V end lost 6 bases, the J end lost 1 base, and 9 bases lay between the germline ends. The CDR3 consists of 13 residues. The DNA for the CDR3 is TGTGCCAGCAGAATAGGGGAGAACACTGAAGCTTTCTTT. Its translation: CASRIGENTEAFF.

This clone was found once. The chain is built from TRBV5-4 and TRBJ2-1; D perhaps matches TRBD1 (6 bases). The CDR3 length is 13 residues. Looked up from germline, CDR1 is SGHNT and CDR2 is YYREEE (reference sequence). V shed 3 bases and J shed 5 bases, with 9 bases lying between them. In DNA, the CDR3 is TGTGCCAGCAGCTACGACAGGAACAATGAGCAGTTCTTC. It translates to CASSYDRNNEQFF.

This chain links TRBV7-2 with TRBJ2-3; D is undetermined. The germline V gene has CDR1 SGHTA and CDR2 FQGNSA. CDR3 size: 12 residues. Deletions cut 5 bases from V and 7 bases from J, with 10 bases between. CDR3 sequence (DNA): TGTGCCAGCAGCCCAGGTCGAAATACGCAGTATTTT. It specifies CASSPGRNTQYF.

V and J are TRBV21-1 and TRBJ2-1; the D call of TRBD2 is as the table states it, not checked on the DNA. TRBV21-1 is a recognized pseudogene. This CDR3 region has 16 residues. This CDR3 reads CASSKMRGGGSNEQFF. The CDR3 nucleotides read TGTGCCAGCAGCAAAATGAGAGGGGGGGGTAGCAATGAGCAGTTCTTC.

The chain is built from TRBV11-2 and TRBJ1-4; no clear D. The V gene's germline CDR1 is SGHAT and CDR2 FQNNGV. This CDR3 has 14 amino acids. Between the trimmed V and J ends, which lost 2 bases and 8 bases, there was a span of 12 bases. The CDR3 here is CASSLPDGGEKLFF. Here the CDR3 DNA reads TGTGCCAGCAGCTTACCTGACGGAGGAGAAAAACTGTTTTTT.

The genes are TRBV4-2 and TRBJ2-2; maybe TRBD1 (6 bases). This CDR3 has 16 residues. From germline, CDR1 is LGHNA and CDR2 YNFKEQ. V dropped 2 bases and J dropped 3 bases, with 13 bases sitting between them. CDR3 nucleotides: TGTGCCAGCAGCCAACAATTTACAGGGTACACCGGGGAGCTGTTTTTT. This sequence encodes CASSQQFTGYTGELFF.

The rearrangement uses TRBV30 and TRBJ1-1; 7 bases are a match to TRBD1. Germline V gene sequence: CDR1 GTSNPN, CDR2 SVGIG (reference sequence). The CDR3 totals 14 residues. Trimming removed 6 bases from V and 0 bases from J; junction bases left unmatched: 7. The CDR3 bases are TGTGCCTGTCAAAAGGGGGCCCTGAACACTGAAGCTTTCTTT. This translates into CACQKGALNTEAFF. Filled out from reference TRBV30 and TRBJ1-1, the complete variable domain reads SQTIHQWPATLVQPVGSPLSLECTVEGTSNPNLYWYRQAAGRGLQLLFYSVGIGQISSEVPQNLSASRPQDRQFILSSKKLLLSDSGFYLCACQKGALNTEAFFGQGTRLTVV.

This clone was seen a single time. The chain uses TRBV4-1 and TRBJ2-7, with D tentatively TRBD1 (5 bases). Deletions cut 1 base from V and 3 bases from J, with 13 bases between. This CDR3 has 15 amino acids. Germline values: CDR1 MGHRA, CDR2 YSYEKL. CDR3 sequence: CASSQVADRSYEQYF. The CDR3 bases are TGCGCCAGCAGCCAAGTTGCCGACAGAAGCTACGAGCAGTACTTC.